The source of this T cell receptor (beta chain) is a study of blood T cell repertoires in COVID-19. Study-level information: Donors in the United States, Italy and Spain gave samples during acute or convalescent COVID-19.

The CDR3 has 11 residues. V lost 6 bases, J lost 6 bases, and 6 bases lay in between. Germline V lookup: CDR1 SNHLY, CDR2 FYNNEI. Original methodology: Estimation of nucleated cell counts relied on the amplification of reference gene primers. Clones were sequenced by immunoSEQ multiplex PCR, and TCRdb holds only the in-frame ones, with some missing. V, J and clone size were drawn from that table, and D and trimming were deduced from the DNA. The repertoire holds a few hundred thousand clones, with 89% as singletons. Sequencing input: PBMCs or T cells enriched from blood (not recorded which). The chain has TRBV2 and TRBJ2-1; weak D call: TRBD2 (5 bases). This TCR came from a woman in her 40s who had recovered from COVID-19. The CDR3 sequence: CASRGLNEQFF. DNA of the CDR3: TGTGCCAGCAGAGGACTCAATGAGCAGTTCTTC.